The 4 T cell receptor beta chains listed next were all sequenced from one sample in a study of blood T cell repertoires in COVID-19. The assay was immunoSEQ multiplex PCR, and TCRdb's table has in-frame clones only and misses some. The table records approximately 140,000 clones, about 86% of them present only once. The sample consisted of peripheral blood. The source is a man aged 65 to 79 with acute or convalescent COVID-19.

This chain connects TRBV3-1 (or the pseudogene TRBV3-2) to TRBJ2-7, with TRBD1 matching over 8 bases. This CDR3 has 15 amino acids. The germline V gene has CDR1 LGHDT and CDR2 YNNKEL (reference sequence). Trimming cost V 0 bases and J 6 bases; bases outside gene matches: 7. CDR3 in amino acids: CASSQERTGLSEQYF. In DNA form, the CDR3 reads TGTGCCAGCAGCCAAGAAAGGACAGGGCTAAGCGAGCAGTACTTC.

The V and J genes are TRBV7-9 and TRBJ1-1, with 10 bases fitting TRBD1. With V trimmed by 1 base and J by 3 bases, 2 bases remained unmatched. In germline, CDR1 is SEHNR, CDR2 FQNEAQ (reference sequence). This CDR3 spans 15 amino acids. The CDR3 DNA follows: TGTGCCAGCAGCTTAGGGGGACAGGGGTACACTGAAGCTTTCTTT. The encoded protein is CASSLGGQGYTEAFF.

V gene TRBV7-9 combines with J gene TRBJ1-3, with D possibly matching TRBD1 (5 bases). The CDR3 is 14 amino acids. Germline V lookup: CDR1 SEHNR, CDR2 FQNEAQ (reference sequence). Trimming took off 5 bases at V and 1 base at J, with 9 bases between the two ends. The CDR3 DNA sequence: TGTGCCAGCAGCCCTCAGGGTTCTGGAAACACCATATATTTT. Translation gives CASSPQGSGNTIYF.

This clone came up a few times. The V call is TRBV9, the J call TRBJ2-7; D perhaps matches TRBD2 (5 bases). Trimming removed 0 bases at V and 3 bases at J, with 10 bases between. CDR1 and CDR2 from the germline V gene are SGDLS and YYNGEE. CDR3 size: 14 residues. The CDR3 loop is CASSVGGSGYEQYF. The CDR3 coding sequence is TGTGCCAGCAGCGTAGGAGGGAGTGGCTACGAGCAGTACTTC.